The rows below give T cell receptor beta chains drawn from one sample of a study of CD8 T cells in Susac syndrome. TCRdb re-called the immunoSEQ multiplex PCR reads with MiXCR, one entry per CDR3 protein. This sample yields roughly 110,000 distinct CDR3 sequences, of which about 90% are seen a single time; about 0.15% belongs to the top ten. The sample consisted of CD4+ T cells from PBMCs. The receptors come from a human donor in good health. Both conserved end residues are part of each CDR3. Fields, in order: J gene, clone size, D gene, V gene, CDR3 DNA, CDR3 protein. The D gene is left open where the match is weak. Size values are once, few and many counts, or a class for expanded clones, and some rows have none.

j_gene: TRBJ1-6
abundance: NA
d_gene: NA
v_gene: TRBV2
CDR3nt: TGTGCCAGCAGTGGGGGTATTACAACTTATAATTCACCCCTCCACTTT
CDR3aa: CASSGGITTYNSPLHF

j_gene: TRBJ2-1
abundance: NA
d_gene: NA
v_gene: TRBV20-1
CDR3nt: TGCAGTGCTACCGGGGGCCCCTACAATGAGCAGTTCTTC
CDR3aa: CSATGGPYNEQFF

j_gene: TRBJ2-3
abundance: NA
d_gene: NA
v_gene: TRBV2
CDR3nt: TGTGCCAGCAGTGAAGAGGGCGGGAGCACAGATACGCAGTATTTT
CDR3aa: CASSEEGGSTDTQYF

j_gene: TRBJ2-7
abundance: NA
d_gene: NA
v_gene: TRBV6-2/TRBV6-3
CDR3nt: TGTGCCAGCAGCGGGAGAATTTTGTACGAGCAGTACTTC
CDR3aa: CASSGRILYEQYF

j_gene: TRBJ2-7
abundance: NA
d_gene: NA
v_gene: TRBV7-2
CDR3nt: TGTGCCAGCAGCTTAACAGGTGATGAGCAGTACTTC
CDR3aa: CASSLTGDEQYF

j_gene: TRBJ2-3
abundance: NA
d_gene: NA
v_gene: TRBV19
CDR3nt: TGTGCCAGTGGCCAGGGGAGGGCCACAGATACGCAGTATTTT
CDR3aa: CASGQGRATDTQYF

j_gene: TRBJ2-1
abundance: NA
d_gene: NA
v_gene: TRBV6-2/TRBV6-3
CDR3nt: TGTGCCAGCAGGTTAGCTATTCTAGCTGGGCAGTTCTTC
CDR3aa: CASRLAILAGQFF

j_gene: TRBJ2-2
abundance: NA
d_gene: NA
v_gene: TRBV19
CDR3nt: TGTGCCAGTAGGCCGACAGGTTCCGGGGAGCTGTTTTTT
CDR3aa: CASRPTGSGELFF

j_gene: TRBJ1-2
abundance: NA
d_gene: TRBD1
v_gene: TRBV6-5
CDR3nt: TGTGCCAGCCTTGGGACAGGGAACTATGGCTACACCTTC
CDR3aa: CASLGTGNYGYTF

j_gene: TRBJ2-7
abundance: NA
d_gene: NA
v_gene: TRBV20-1
CDR3nt: TGCAGTGCTCTGGAGTCGGCCTACGAGCAGTACTTC
CDR3aa: CSALESAYEQYF

j_gene: TRBJ2-7
abundance: NA
d_gene: NA
v_gene: TRBV10-3
CDR3nt: TGTGCCATCAGTGATAAAGGGAGCTCCTACGAGCAGTACTTC
CDR3aa: CAISDKGSSYEQYF

j_gene: TRBJ2-1
abundance: NA
d_gene: NA
v_gene: TRBV20-1
CDR3nt: TGCAGTGCCCTTAGCAGGTATGGGGGCAATGAGCAGTTCTTC
CDR3aa: CSALSRYGGNEQFF

j_gene: TRBJ1-5
abundance: NA
d_gene: NA
v_gene: TRBV20-1
CDR3nt: TGCAGTGCTAGAGAAAGAAATCAGCCCCAGCATTTT
CDR3aa: CSARERNQPQHF

j_gene: TRBJ2-2
abundance: NA
d_gene: NA
v_gene: TRBV19
CDR3nt: TGTGCCAGTAGTATTGGTTCGGGGGGGGAGCTGTTTTTT
CDR3aa: CASSIGSGGELFF

j_gene: TRBJ2-7
abundance: NA
d_gene: TRBD2
v_gene: TRBV7-9
CDR3nt: TGTGCCAGCAGGATAGCGGGAGGGCCACCCGAGCAGTACTTC
CDR3aa: CASRIAGGPPEQYF

j_gene: TRBJ2-5
abundance: once
d_gene: TRBD1
v_gene: TRBV6-5
CDR3nt: TGTGCCAGCGTCGGGACAGGGGTGGGAGAGACCCAGTACTTC
CDR3aa: CASVGTGVGETQYF

j_gene: TRBJ2-1
abundance: NA
d_gene: NA
v_gene: TRBV6-2/TRBV6-3
CDR3nt: TGTGCCAGCAGTTACCCCCGGGCCCTAGGGAATGAGCAGTTCTTC
CDR3aa: CASSYPRALGNEQFF

j_gene: TRBJ1-2
abundance: NA
d_gene: NA
v_gene: TRBV5-1
CDR3nt: TGCGCCAGCAGCCCACGGGACACCTATGGCTACACCTTC
CDR3aa: CASSPRDTYGYTF

j_gene: TRBJ1-2
abundance: NA
d_gene: NA
v_gene: TRBV7-9
CDR3nt: TGTGCCAGCAGCTTAGCGCAGACCAGTGGCTACACCTTC
CDR3aa: CASSLAQTSGYTF

j_gene: TRBJ2-7
abundance: NA
d_gene: TRBD2
v_gene: TRBV3-1
CDR3nt: TGTGCCAGCAGCCAGACTAGCAGCTACGAGCAGTACTTC
CDR3aa: CASSQTSSYEQYF

j_gene: TRBJ2-1
abundance: once
d_gene: NA
v_gene: TRBV9
CDR3nt: TGTGCCAGCAGCGCCTCCCCGCAGGCTCTCAATGAGCAGTTCTTC
CDR3aa: CASSASPQALNEQFF

j_gene: TRBJ1-5
abundance: NA
d_gene: NA
v_gene: TRBV7-2
CDR3nt: TGTGCCAGCAGCCCTTATGGGACCCCTGATAGCAATCAGCCCCAGCATTTT
CDR3aa: CASSPYGTPDSNQPQHF

j_gene: TRBJ1-5
abundance: NA
d_gene: NA
v_gene: TRBV4-3
CDR3nt: TGCGCCAGCAGCCAAGGGGCGACAGCGGGCAGCAATCAGCCCCAGCATTTT
CDR3aa: CASSQGATAGSNQPQHF

j_gene: TRBJ1-5
abundance: NA
d_gene: NA
v_gene: TRBV7-9
CDR3nt: TGTGCCAGCAGCTTAGGAGGCGGCAGGGCGCCGCCCCAGCATTTT
CDR3aa: CASSLGGGRAPPQHF

j_gene: TRBJ1-5
abundance: NA
d_gene: NA
v_gene: TRBV7-2
CDR3nt: TGTGCCAGCAGCCGAGGGGGTAGCAATCAGCCCCAGCATTTT
CDR3aa: CASSRGGSNQPQHF

j_gene: TRBJ2-3
abundance: NA
d_gene: TRBD1
v_gene: TRBV6-6
CDR3nt: TGTGCCACCTGTCCCGGGACAGGGGTTGGTACGCAGTATTTT
CDR3aa: CATCPGTGVGTQYF

j_gene: TRBJ2-2
abundance: NA
d_gene: NA
v_gene: TRBV20-1
CDR3nt: TGCAGTGCTAGAGACGCGGCAGCGACCGGGGAGCTGTTTTTT
CDR3aa: CSARDAAATGELFF

j_gene: TRBJ1-3
abundance: NA
d_gene: NA
v_gene: TRBV2
CDR3nt: TGTGCCAGCAGTGTGGGGACGTCGAGCTCTGGAAACACCATATATTTT
CDR3aa: CASSVGTSSSGNTIYF

j_gene: TRBJ1-1
abundance: NA
d_gene: TRBD1
v_gene: TRBV20-1
CDR3nt: TGCAGTGCAAGGACAGGGGTTATCCACACTGAAGCTTTCTTT
CDR3aa: CSARTGVIHTEAFF

j_gene: TRBJ2-5
abundance: NA
d_gene: TRBD2
v_gene: TRBV7-2
CDR3nt: TGTGCCAGCAGCTTACTAGCGGGAGGGCAAGAGACCCAGTACTTC
CDR3aa: CASSLLAGGQETQYF

j_gene: TRBJ1-1
abundance: NA
d_gene: NA
v_gene: TRBV20-1
CDR3nt: TGCAGTGCTAGAGAGCAGGTAGGGTACACTGAAGCTTTCTTT
CDR3aa: CSAREQVGYTEAFF

j_gene: TRBJ2-1
abundance: NA
d_gene: TRBD2
v_gene: TRBV9
CDR3nt: TGTGCCAGCAGCGTAGGACTAGCGGGAGCGGACAATGAGCAGTTCTTC
CDR3aa: CASSVGLAGADNEQFF

j_gene: TRBJ2-2
abundance: NA
d_gene: TRBD2
v_gene: TRBV29-1
CDR3nt: TGCAGCGTTTTCGGGGGGGTTTTCACCGGGGAGCTGTTTTTT
CDR3aa: CSVFGGVFTGELFF

j_gene: TRBJ1-2
abundance: few
d_gene: NA
v_gene: TRBV11-2
CDR3nt: TGTGCCAGCAGCTTAAGGGCACGACGAAACTATGGCTACACCTTC
CDR3aa: CASSLRARRNYGYTF

j_gene: TRBJ2-7
abundance: NA
d_gene: NA
v_gene: TRBV14
CDR3nt: TGTGCCAGCAGCCAAGCCGGGACGGCCCCGCTATACGAGCAGTACTTC
CDR3aa: CASSQAGTAPLYEQYF

j_gene: TRBJ1-1
abundance: NA
d_gene: NA
v_gene: TRBV20-1
CDR3nt: TGCAGTGCTAGAATCAGCTCAATGAACACTGAAGCTTTCTTT
CDR3aa: CSARISSMNTEAFF

j_gene: TRBJ2-1
abundance: NA
d_gene: TRBD2
v_gene: TRBV27
CDR3nt: TGTGCCAGCAGTCCTCGACTAGCGGGAGAAGACTATGAGCAGTTCTTC
CDR3aa: CASSPRLAGEDYEQFF

j_gene: TRBJ2-1
abundance: NA
d_gene: TRBD2
v_gene: TRBV6-5
CDR3nt: TGTGCCAGCAGTCCTAGCGGGATCTACAATGAGCAGTTCTTC
CDR3aa: CASSPSGIYNEQFF

j_gene: TRBJ2-5
abundance: NA
d_gene: TRBD1
v_gene: TRBV5-1
CDR3nt: TGCGCCAGCAGCTTGGGGGACAGGGGTGAGGAGACCCAGTACTTC
CDR3aa: CASSLGDRGEETQYF

j_gene: TRBJ2-1
abundance: NA
d_gene: NA
v_gene: TRBV7-9
CDR3nt: TGTGCCAGCAGCTTAACGGATGAGCAGTTCTTC
CDR3aa: CASSLTDEQFF

j_gene: TRBJ2-1
abundance: NA
d_gene: TRBD2
v_gene: TRBV9
CDR3nt: TGTGCCAGCAGCGTAGGGCTAGCGGGGTCCAATGAGCAGTTCTTC
CDR3aa: CASSVGLAGSNEQFF

j_gene: TRBJ2-7
abundance: NA
d_gene: NA
v_gene: TRBV9
CDR3nt: TGTGCCAGCAGCGTAGATCTGGGCTCCTACGAGCAGTACTTC
CDR3aa: CASSVDLGSYEQYF

j_gene: TRBJ1-2
abundance: NA
d_gene: NA
v_gene: TRBV6-5
CDR3nt: TGTGCCAGCAGTTCCCTTTTGACCCGACAGTTCCCGGATGCTAACTATGGCTACACCTTC
CDR3aa: CASSSLLTRQFPDANYGYTF

j_gene: TRBJ2-7
abundance: once
d_gene: NA
v_gene: TRBV29-1
CDR3nt: TGCAGCGTTGAAGATCCAGGGGGGTCAACCTACGAGCAGTACTTC
CDR3aa: CSVEDPGGSTYEQYF

j_gene: TRBJ2-1
abundance: NA
d_gene: NA
v_gene: TRBV5-4
CDR3nt: TGTGCCAGCAGGTTGGGGACTGAACCTTTGGGGGAGCAGTTCTTC
CDR3aa: CASRLGTEPLGEQFF

j_gene: TRBJ2-5
abundance: NA
d_gene: NA
v_gene: TRBV20-1
CDR3nt: TGCAGCCCCTGGGCCGAGACCCAGTACTTC
CDR3aa: CSPWAETQYF

j_gene: TRBJ2-1
abundance: NA
d_gene: TRBD2
v_gene: TRBV27
CDR3nt: TGTGCCAGCAGTTTTAGCGCTAGCGGGGGGCCGAGCTCCTACAATGAGCAGTTCTTC
CDR3aa: CASSFSASGGPSSYNEQFF

j_gene: TRBJ1-1
abundance: NA
d_gene: NA
v_gene: TRBV10-3
CDR3nt: TGTGCCATCAGTGGTGGAACGGGGATGGGCGAAGCTTTCTTT
CDR3aa: CAISGGTGMGEAFF

j_gene: TRBJ1-1
abundance: NA
d_gene: TRBD1
v_gene: TRBV7-9
CDR3nt: TGTGCCAGCAGCATAGGGACAGTGACTGAAGCTTTCTTT
CDR3aa: CASSIGTVTEAFF

j_gene: TRBJ2-7
abundance: NA
d_gene: NA
v_gene: TRBV7-3
CDR3nt: TGTGCCAGCAGCTCCTTGATCCGGGCAGGGGAGCAGTACTTC
CDR3aa: CASSSLIRAGEQYF

j_gene: TRBJ2-7
abundance: NA
d_gene: TRBD2
v_gene: TRBV20-1
CDR3nt: TGCAGTGCTAGAGGACTAGCGGGTTCCTACGAGCAGTACTTC
CDR3aa: CSARGLAGSYEQYF

j_gene: TRBJ2-2
abundance: NA
d_gene: NA
v_gene: TRBV2
CDR3nt: TGTGCCTGCATGACGGGGCAATGGCCCGGGGAGCTGTTTTTT
CDR3aa: CACMTGQWPGELFF

j_gene: TRBJ1-1
abundance: NA
d_gene: NA
v_gene: TRBV5-1
CDR3nt: TGCGCCAGCAGCTTGATCCGCCAGGACACTGAAGCTTTCTTT
CDR3aa: CASSLIRQDTEAFF

j_gene: TRBJ2-2
abundance: NA
d_gene: TRBD1
v_gene: TRBV5-1
CDR3nt: TGCGCCAGCAGCCTTACAGGGGGTCGGGCCGGGGAGCTGTTTTTT
CDR3aa: CASSLTGGRAGELFF

j_gene: TRBJ2-7
abundance: NA
d_gene: TRBD1
v_gene: TRBV6-2/TRBV6-3
CDR3nt: TGTGCCAGCAGTCCCGGGACAGGGGTTATCTACGAGCAGTACTTC
CDR3aa: CASSPGTGVIYEQYF

j_gene: TRBJ2-1
abundance: NA
d_gene: NA
v_gene: TRBV12-3/TRBV12-4
CDR3nt: TGTGCCAGCAGCACCGGACTAACAAACAATGAGCAGTTCTTC
CDR3aa: CASSTGLTNNEQFF

j_gene: TRBJ1-2
abundance: NA
d_gene: NA
v_gene: TRBV7-2
CDR3nt: TGTGCCAGCAGCTTAGTACCAGGGGACCTATACACCTTC
CDR3aa: CASSLVPGDLYTF

j_gene: TRBJ1-1
abundance: few
d_gene: NA
v_gene: TRBV13
CDR3nt: TGTGCCAGCACCCTCAGTTTGAGGAACACTGAAGCTTTCTTT
CDR3aa: CASTLSLRNTEAFF